The following is a TCR beta chain sequence with its context. It lacks a known antigen. No base qualities exist here, and no much larger clone lies one base off it. The immunoSEQ Assay, a bias-controlled multiplex PCR, was used to amplify TCRbeta CDR3 regions from genomic DNA. Per the authors' processing: The number of nucleated cells in each sample was estimated by amplification of reference gene primers within the assay. Sequence reads were collapsed and filtered to measure the absolute abundance of every unique TCRbeta CDR3 rearrangement. Productive Simpson clonality was computed per sample as the square root of Simpson's diversity index over productive rearrangements. This immuneACCESS table, as held by TCRdb, lists in-frame sequences with V and J called but not all clones. Of the missing ones, under half trace to an unresolved V gene in checked studies; the others have no known cause. V and J calls and clone size come straight from that table; D and trimming were deduced from the DNA. The table for this sample lists 30,000 to 50,000 clones; over 80% of them were counted only once. Under 30% of the sample lies in the top ten.

This record belongs to a study of blood T cell repertoires in COVID-19 (dated by TCRdb to the early 2020s). For the study in its entirety: The collaborator samples originated in the United States, Italy and Spain and spanned the acute and convalescent phases of COVID-19. The material from the prospective study consisted of cDNA or gDNA derived from T cells, B-cell-depleted T cells, or PBMCs. The dataset comprised deeply sampled blood TCRbeta repertoires from subjects exposed to, actively infected with, or recovered from COVID-19. The repertoires were released in a freely available public database intended as a resource for research on the immune response to SARS-CoV-2. Samples were obtained from the ongoing ImmuneRACE study (first 160 participants) and from approximately 1,200 subjects provided by 6 global collaborators. Sample metadata almost always included a de-identified subject ID, COVID-19 status, age in years and sex. Where available, HLA class I and class II types were taken from metadata supplied by the sample provider and were not determined by assay-based typing.

The collaborating institutions used their own protocols to collect whole blood in K2EDTA tubes. For TCRbeta analysis, collaborators shipped samples as frozen whole blood, isolated PBMCs, or DNA extracted from either of those sample types. What the authors observed across the whole study: The quantity of clinical and demographic metadata differed by source and by participant and was supplied without curation.

The receptor was derived from a man over 45 with active or convalescent COVID-19. The material sequenced was peripheral blood.

Here is the DNA: TGTGCCAGCAAGAAGGAGGAGGGGTCCCACGAGCAGTACTTC. This gives the protein CASKKEEGSHEQYF. The chain joins TRBV2 to TRBJ2-7; the D gene is perhaps TRBD2, on 6 matching bases. At the junction V is shortened by 7 bases and J by 5 bases, with 18 bases in between. From the cysteine up to the phenylalanine, the CDR3 has a length of 14 residues. The kept DNA is CDR3 alone, 42 bases in frame from the first base. CDR1 and CDR2 were assigned from the germline V gene as SNHLY and FYNNEI.